Listed here are 19 T cell receptor beta chains from one sample, sequenced in a study of T cells in Graves' hyperthyroidism and ophthalmopathy. Amplification of TCR beta CDR3 regions used RNA as the template. First-round RT-PCR with HTBI primers amplified the TCR CDR3 region. TCRdb itself ran the multiplex PCR reads through MiXCR, one entry per CDR3 protein. The table lists 300,000 to 450,000 distinct CDR3 sequences, about 15% of them singletons. Input material: blood. The receptors were sampled from a woman in her twenties or thirties with Graves' ophthalmopathy.

This clonotype was detected ten times or more. Here the CDR3 DNA reads TGCAGTGCCGAGAGAGGACAGGAAGCTTTCTTT. Its protein is CSAERGQEAFF. The chain links TRBV20-1 to TRBJ1-1, with a tentative D call TRBD1 (6 bases). V lost 6 bases and J lost 8, with 13 bases in between. Germline V gene sequence: CDR1 DFQATT, CDR2 SNEGSKA (reference sequence). The length of the CDR3 is 11 residues.

This clonotype was picked up many times. The rearrangement links TRBV28 to TRBJ2-5, with a tentative D call TRBD2 (5 bases). The CDR3 is 17 amino acids. Between the trimmed V and J ends, which lost 5 bases and 3 bases, there was a span of 22 bases. Germline CDR1 reads MDHEN; CDR2 reads SYDVKM. The CDR3 bases are TGTGCCAGCAGTCGGGGTAGGAATCTAGTCATAAAAGAGACCCAGTACTTC. Translation gives CASSRGRNLVIKETQYF.

This clonotype was picked up many times. As DNA, the CDR3 is TGTGCCAGCAGAGTTTTACAGGGATCTGGCTACACCTTC. It is translated as CASRVLQGSGYTF. The rearrangement links TRBV2 to TRBJ1-2; tentatively, D is TRBD1 (6 bases). Germline V gene sequence: CDR1 SNHLY, CDR2 FYNNEI. V was clipped by 6 bases and J by 7 bases, with 15 bases between them. The CDR3 is 13 amino acids.

In the case of this clonotype: No conserved phenylalanine or tryptophan is present at the end of the CDR3, so a read error is the likely explanation. The chain has TRBV12-3 or TRBV12-4 and TRBJ1-3; unclear D gene. This CDR3 comprises 14 residues. The CDR3 coding sequence is TGTGTCAGCACCTATGGGGTCTCTGGAAACACCATATATCTT. The encoded protein is CVSTYGVSGNTIYL.

This clonotype occurred a few times. Being one base from a much bigger clone, this may be a read error. J is TRBJ1-2 and V is TRBV6-1; TRBD1 is a possible D gene (5 bases). The CDR3 extends over 13 amino acids. The germline V gene has CDR1 MNHNS and CDR2 SASEGT. V lost 2 bases, J lost 12 bases, and 16 bases lay in between. The CDR3 sequence is CASSEHRSQGHTF. CDR3 sequence (DNA): TGTGCCAGCAGTGAACACAGGTCTCAAGGCCACACCTTC.

This clonotype was seen only a few times. The chain links TRBV24-1 to TRBJ2-6; TRBD1 is a possible D gene (5 bases). The CDR3 has 20 amino acids. Germline-derived CDR1 and CDR2 are KGHDR and SFDVKD. The V gene lost 0 bases and the J gene lost 0 bases, with 17 bases spanning the gap. As DNA, the CDR3 is TGTGCCACCAGTGATTTGTTGGGGCAGAAGACGAGCTCTGGGGCCAACGTCCTGACTTTC. The encoded protein is CATSDLLGQKTSSGANVLTF.

This clonotype was counted ten times or more. The V gene is TRBV13, the J gene TRBJ2-7; D might be TRBD2 (6 bases). V was cut by 5 bases and J by 3 bases, with 14 bases left in between. Per germline, CDR1 PRHDT and CDR2 FYEKMQ (reference sequence). This CDR3 contains 14 residues. CDR3 DNA sequence: TGTGCCAGCAGCCCGCGGGAAGCGGGCTACGAGCAGTACTTC. As protein: CASSPREAGYEQYF.

This clonotype was recorded a few times. The chain recombines TRBV2 with TRBJ2-5; 12 nucleotides agree with TRBD1. V shed 3 bases and J 5 bases; nucleotides not matched to a gene: 7. This CDR3 has 16 residues. Germline CDR1 reads SNHLY; CDR2 reads FYNNEI. The DNA of the CDR3 is TGTGCCAGCAGTGATAGGGGACAGGGGGCTGGGGAGACCCAGTACTTC. Residues: CASSDRGQGAGETQYF.

The CDR3 DNA reads TGTGCCAGCAGCGACGTAGTCGAGCGGATGAACAATGAGCAGTTCTTC. Translating gives CASSDVVERMNNEQFF. V and J are TRBV9 and TRBJ2-1; a weak D match, TRBD2 (5 bases). Germline V CDR1 and CDR2: SGDLS, YYNGEE. Trimming cost V 3 bases and J 5 bases, with 18 bases left between them. The CDR3 is 16 residues long.

This clonotype showed up many times. The genes are TRBV4-1 and TRBJ1-2; 9 nucleotides agree with TRBD1. Germline values: CDR1 MGHRA, CDR2 YSYEKL. The CDR3 spans 13 residues. The V and J ends lost 5 bases and 7 bases, in that order; junction bases with no gene match: 5. This CDR3 is CASSGRTGAGYTF. Here the CDR3 DNA reads TGCGCCAGCAGCGGGAGGACAGGGGCTGGCTACACCTTC.

At least ten counts were recorded for this clonotype. This rearrangement joins TRBV7-9 to TRBJ2-1; D is possibly TRBD2 (7 bases). V shed 5 bases and J shed 9 bases, with 14 bases lying between them. Germline-derived CDR1 and CDR2 are SEHNR and FQNEAQ (reference sequence). The CDR3 covers 13 residues. This CDR3 reads CASSGGGRGEQFF. The DNA for the CDR3 is TGTGCCAGCAGCGGGGGGGGCCGTGGTGAGCAGTTCTTC. The full variable domain, rest sourced from reference TRBV7-9 and TRBJ2-1, is DTGVSQNPRHKITKRGQNVTFRCDPISEHNRLYWYRQTLGQGPEFLTYFQNEAQLEKSRLLSDRFSAERPKGSFSTLEIQRTEQGDSAMYLCASSGGGRGEQFFGPGTRLTVL.

This clonotype was seen a handful of times. A clone one base away is much larger, so this may be a read error. This chain joins TRBV28 and TRBJ1-5; D ambiguous. The germline V and J ends were trimmed by 8 bases and 6 bases, with 17 bases remaining between them. CDR1 MDHEN and CDR2 SYDVKM come from the germline V gene. The CDR3 runs 14 residues. CDR3 protein: CASLNSGRSQPQHF. The CDR3 bases are TGTGCCAGCTTAAATTCCGGAAGAAGTCAGCCCCAGCATTTT.

CDR3 DNA: TGCGCCAGCAGTGAGGGGACAGCCTATGGCTACACCTTC. This gives the protein CASSEGTAYGYTF. This rearrangement joins TRBV10-1 to TRBJ1-2; 7 nucleotides match TRBD1. The J segment lost 4 bases and the V segment lost 2 bases, leaving 1 base of the junction unmatched. This CDR3 region has 13 residues. Germline V lookup: CDR1 WNHNN, CDR2 SYGVQD (reference sequence).

This clonotype has more than one count but fewer than ten. V gene TRBV5-6 combines with J gene TRBJ2-5; tentative D call: TRBD1 (6 bases). V was pared by 0 bases and J by 1 base, with 16 bases between. The CDR3 runs 17 residues. Per germline, CDR1 SGHDT and CDR2 YYEEEE. The CDR3 spells CASSLVTRRGGQETQYF. In nucleotides, the CDR3 is TGTGCCAGCAGCTTGGTAACTAGGCGAGGGGGCCAAGAGACCCAGTACTTC.

About this clonotype itself: A much larger clone differs by one base, so this may be a read error. V usage is TRBV6-5 and J usage is TRBJ1-2, with D possibly being TRBD1 (5 bases). Germline V gene lookup returns CDR1 MNHEY and CDR2 SVGAGI. The CDR3 sequence is 15 residues long. Trimming pared 10 bases from V and 8 bases from J, leaving 26 bases between. The CDR3 DNA follows: TGTGCCACGCACTTGGGGACCTCACTTTGGGCCGGCTACACCTTC. Amino acids: CATHLGTSLWAGYTF.

Ten or more counts support this clonotype. V and J are TRBV28 and TRBJ2-3; D uncertain. The length of the CDR3 is 12 residues. Trimming left V 6 bases short and J 6 bases short, with 10 bases between. Germline assignment: CDR1 MDHEN and CDR2 SYDVKM. CDR3 protein: CASSTNRDTQYF. The CDR3, as DNA: TGTGCCAGCAGCACAAATCGGGATACGCAGTATTTT.

This chain links TRBV3-1 with TRBJ1-1; D is ambiguous. V dropped 0 bases and J dropped 4 bases, with 6 bases sitting between them. Germline CDR1 and CDR2: LGHDT and YNNKEL (reference sequence). The CDR3 totals 13 residues. As DNA, the CDR3 is TGTGCCAGCAGCCAAGATCCCATCACTGAAGCTTTCTTT. As protein: CASSQDPITEAFF.

In its sample, this clonotype was seen many times. This rearrangement joins TRBV11-2 to TRBJ1-5; the D gene is possibly TRBD1 (5 bases). V was clipped by 5 bases and J by 6 bases, with 11 bases between them. The length of the CDR3 is 13 residues. Germline CDR1 reads SGHAT; CDR2 reads FQNNGV. The chain's CDR3 is CASSLGESQPQHF. CDR3 DNA sequence: TGTGCCAGCAGCCTGGGGGAGAGTCAGCCCCAGCATTTT. Using reference TRBV11-2 and TRBJ1-5 for the parts outside the CDR3, the full variable domain is EAGVAQSPRYKIIEKRQSVAFWCNPISGHATLYWYQQILGQGPKLLIQFQNNGVVDDSQLPKDRFSAERLKGVDSTLKIQPAKLEDSAVYLCASSLGESQPQHFGDGTRLSIL.

The chain links TRBV20-1 to TRBJ2-3; D assignment may be TRBD1 or TRBD2 (6 bases each). Germline CDR1 reads DFQATT; CDR2 reads SNEGSKA (reference sequence). This CDR3 is built from 15 residues. Trimming removed 0 bases from V and 4 bases from J, with 14 bases in between. The CDR3 DNA follows: TGCAGTGCTAGAGATGAGGGGGGCAGGGCAGATACGCAGTATTTT. It specifies CSARDEGGRADTQYF.